Following are 3 T cell receptor beta chains from one sample sequenced in a study of T cells in Graves' hyperthyroidism and ophthalmopathy. RNA transcripts were the template for amplifying TCR beta CDR3 regions. Using the HTBI primer set, a first-round RT-PCR was run on the TCR CDR3. TCRdb called the multiplex PCR reads again in MiXCR, with one record for every CDR3 protein. The sample holds a few hundred thousand distinct CDR3 sequences; approximately 15% are singletons and the top ten take 15% to 20%. Sequenced input: blood. These receptor sequences come from a young woman with Graves' hyperthyroidism.

This clonotype was seen ten or more times. The chain recombines TRBV11-3 with TRBJ2-7, with D possibly matching TRBD2 (7 bases). The V gene lost 5 bases and the J gene lost 0 bases, with 14 bases spanning the gap. CDR3 size: 15 residues. The V gene's germline CDR1 is SGHNT and CDR2 YENEEA. The DNA for the CDR3 is TGTGCCAGCAGCGTAGGGGGGGGCCTCTCCTACGAGCAGTACGTC. Its protein is CASSVGGGLSYEQYV.

This clonotype was seen many times. This chain links TRBV11-2 with TRBJ1-6; 9 bases map to TRBD1. Germline V gene sequence: CDR1 SGHAT, CDR2 FQNNGV. CDR3 size: 14 residues. The V and J ends lost 4 bases and 8 bases, in that order; junction bases with no gene match: 3. This chain's CDR3 is CASSWDRVDSPLHF. The CDR3 nucleotides are TGTGCCAGCAGCTGGGACAGGGTTGATTCACCCCTCCACTTT.

Many counts were recorded for this clonotype. The chain joins TRBV7-9 to TRBJ1-1; 7 bases agree with TRBD1. Looked up from germline, CDR1 is SEHNR and CDR2 is FQNEAQ (reference sequence). This CDR3 is 14 amino acids long. The trim removed 1 base at V and 8 bases at J, leaving 7 bases unmatched. This CDR3 reads CASSLGFTGAEAFF. In DNA, the CDR3 is TGTGCCAGCAGCTTAGGATTCACAGGGGCGGAAGCTTTCTTT.